This T cell receptor beta chain was sequenced during a study of blood T cell repertoires in COVID-19. Two negative PCRs, clearance, or symptom resolution characterized the recovered Cohort 3 donors. The V end was cut by 4 bases, the J end by 0 bases, with 9 bases between. Germline V lookup: CDR1 LGHNA, CDR2 YNFKEQ. The CDR3 contains 14 residues. Measured with immunoSEQ multiplex PCR; TCRdb has only the in-frame clones, and not every one. The data contain 300,000 to 350,000 clones, approximately 88% of them singletons. This TCR was sampled from a woman aged 18-30 years who had recovered from COVID-19. The chain uses TRBV4-2 and TRBJ1-1, with D hard to call. Sequencing was performed on PBMCs or T cells enriched from blood (not recorded which). CDR3 nucleotides: TGTGCCAGCAGCCCAGGCAGTATGAACACTGAAGCTTTCTTT. This codes for CASSPGSMNTEAFF.